The 14 T cell receptor beta chains reported below all come from one sample, sequenced in a study of identical twins. TCRdb used MiXCR to reprocess the 5' RACE reads, holding one entry per CDR3 protein. The sample includes some 1,600,000 distinct CDR3 sequences, under 35% of them seen just once. Sequencing was carried out using cord blood. These receptors were collected from a newborn girl in good health.

J is TRBJ1-2 and V is TRBV5-1; 9 bases agree with TRBD1. V was clipped by 4 bases and J by 2 bases; unmatched bases: 12. The CDR3 extends over 17 amino acids. The germline gives CDR1 SGHRS, CDR2 YFSETQ. The CDR3 DNA follows: TGCGCCAGCAGCCAGCCTGGACAGGGGTCCTCCAACTATGGCTACACCTTC. Translation: CASSQPGQGSSNYGYTF.

This clonotype appeared a few times. The CDR3: CASIRQPTGYEQYF. CDR3 DNA: TGTGCCAGTATAAGACAACCGACCGGCTACGAGCAGTACTTC. The rearrangement links TRBV6-1 to TRBJ2-7, with D unclear. The CDR3 loop spans 14 amino acids. CDR1 and CDR2 from the germline V gene are MNHNS and SASEGT. V was shortened by 9 bases and J by 3 bases, with 18 bases between the two germline ends.

V usage is TRBV7-2 and J usage is TRBJ2-7; possibly TRBD1 for D (6 bases). The CDR3 loop spans 15 amino acids. The V gene's germline CDR1 is SGHTA and CDR2 FQGNSA. The ends were cut back, 1 base at V and 2 bases at J, with 12 bases in the middle. The DNA of the CDR3 is TGTGCCAGCAGCTTAGGAGACAGGCGGACCTACGAGCAGTACTTC. It encodes CASSLGDRRTYEQYF.

This chain joins TRBV27 and TRBJ2-1; D might be TRBD1 (5 bases). Gene TRBJ2-7 matches the end of the DNA better, so the J call may be wrong. Per the germline V gene, CDR1 is MNHEY and CDR2 is SMNVEV (reference sequence). The CDR3 spans 14 residues. The CDR3 DNA sequence: TGTGCCAGCAGTTTACGGGCAGGGTACAATGAGCAGTACTTC. It yields the protein CASSLRAGYNEQYF.

CDR3 sequence: CASSGGGVFSYEQYF. The DNA of the CDR3 is TGTGCCAGCAGCGGCGGCGGGGTATTCTCCTACGAGCAGTACTTC. The gene calls are TRBV21-1 and TRBJ2-7; TRBD2, the D gene given by the table, was not confirmed from the DNA. TRBV21-1 is listed as a pseudogene. The CDR3 is 15 residues long.

This chain joins TRBV5-5 and TRBJ1-5; no reliable D call. The CDR3 is made up of 16 amino acids. Germline assignment: CDR1 SGHKS and CDR2 YYEKEE (reference sequence). V lost 3 bases and J lost 4, with 17 bases in between. CDR3 loop: CASSYGPGLGNQPQHF. CDR3 in DNA: TGTGCCAGCAGCTACGGACCAGGTCTGGGGAATCAGCCCCAGCATTTT.

This clonotype appeared many times. This sequence joins TRBV5-1 and TRBJ2-5; D is unresolved. CDR3 length equals 13 residues. Germline lookup yields CDR1 SGHRS and CDR2 YFSETQ. Trimming took off 2 bases at V and 2 bases at J, with 7 bases between the two ends. CDR3 nucleotides: TGCGCCAGCAGCTTTGAGACTCAAGAGACCCAGTACTTC. Translated: CASSFETQETQYF.

This clonotype was recorded a few times. The chain couples TRBV28 to TRBJ2-3; 12 bases are a match to TRBD2. Per the germline V gene, CDR1 is MDHEN and CDR2 is SYDVKM. J lost 2 bases, V lost 8 bases, and 17 bases had no gene match. The CDR3 has 19 residues. CDR3 region: CASLTSWAGLAGLTDTQYF. The CDR3, as DNA: TGTGCCAGCCTCACCTCCTGGGCGGGACTAGCGGGCCTCACAGATACGCAGTATTTT.

V and J are TRBV18 and TRBJ2-6; possible D gene TRBD1, 5 bases. The germline V gene has CDR1 KGHSH and CDR2 LQKENI. This CDR3 is built from 17 residues. Trimming stripped 2 bases from V and 0 bases from J, with 11 bases between. CDR3 nucleotide sequence: TGTGCCAGCTCACCAGCAGGGTCAGGCTCTGGGGCCAACGTCCTGACTTTC. Amino acids: CASSPAGSGSGANVLTF.

V gene TRBV6-6 combines with J gene TRBJ2-7; 9 nucleotides align to TRBD2. CDR3 length: 16 residues. J was trimmed by 7 bases and V by 0 bases; bases with no gene match: 10. Germline-derived CDR1 and CDR2 are MNHNY and SVGAGI (reference sequence). As DNA, the CDR3 is TGTGCCAGCAGTTACTCGTATAGCGGGAGCCTCAATGAGCAGTACTTC. It encodes CASSYSYSGSLNEQYF.

The chain links TRBV18 to TRBJ1-1; tentative D call: TRBD1 (5 bases). Germline-derived CDR1 and CDR2 are KGHSH and LQKENI. The CDR3 spans 15 residues. Trimming removed 2 bases at V and 3 bases at J, with 13 bases between. CDR3 amino acids: CASSPSGTPYTEAFF. The CDR3 region has the DNA TGTGCCAGCTCACCATCCGGGACTCCCTACACTGAAGCTTTCTTT.

Regarding this clonotype: Relative to the germline gene, one junction end is altered; a read error may explain this. V is TRBV9 and J is TRBJ1-2, with TRBD1 as a possible D gene (5 bases). The CDR3 extends over 15 amino acids. CDR1 and CDR2 from the germline V gene are SGDLS and YYNGEE. The CDR3, as DNA: TGTGCCGGCAGCGTAGATGGCAGGCTAGGGGATGGCTACACCTTC. This codes for CAGSVDGRLGDGYTF. Variable domain in full (rest from reference TRBV9 and TRBJ1-2): DSGVTQTPKHLITATGQRVTLRCSPRSGDLSVYWYQQSLDQGLQFLIQYYNGEERAKGNILERFSAQQFPDLHSELNLSSLELGDSALYFCAGSVDGRLGDGYTFGSGTRLTVV.

Many counts were recorded for this clonotype. The chain has TRBV4-2 and TRBJ1-4; no clear D gene. V gave up 1 base and J gave up 5 bases, with 5 bases separating them. Germline lookup yields CDR1 LGHNA and CDR2 YNFKEQ. The CDR3 runs to 13 residues. Here the CDR3 reads CASSQGPNEKLFF. The CDR3 coding sequence is TGTGCCAGCAGCCAAGGACCGAATGAAAAACTGTTTTTT.

The chain carries TRBV20-1 and TRBJ2-3, with 12 bases aligning to TRBD2. With V trimmed by 2 bases and J by 4 bases, 13 bases remained unmatched. Germline V lookup: CDR1 DFQATT, CDR2 SNEGSKA (reference sequence). The length of the CDR3 is 18 residues. The CDR3 protein is CSARPFSSGREESDTQYF. The CDR3 nucleotides are TGCAGTGCTAGACCCTTCTCTAGCGGGAGGGAAGAGTCAGATACGCAGTATTTT.